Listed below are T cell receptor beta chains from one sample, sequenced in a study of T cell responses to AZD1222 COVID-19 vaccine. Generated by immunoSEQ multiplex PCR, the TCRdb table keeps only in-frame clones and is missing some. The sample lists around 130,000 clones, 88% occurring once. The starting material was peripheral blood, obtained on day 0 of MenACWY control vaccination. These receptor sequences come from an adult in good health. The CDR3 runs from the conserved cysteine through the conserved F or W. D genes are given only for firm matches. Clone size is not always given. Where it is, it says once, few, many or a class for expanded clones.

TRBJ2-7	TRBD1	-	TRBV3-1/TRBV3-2	TGTGCCAGCAGCCAAGTCTGGGACAGCCGCTACGAGCAGTACTTC	CASSQVWDSRYEQYF
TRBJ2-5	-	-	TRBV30	TGTGCCTGGAGTGTTTGGGGCGGAGAGACCCAGTACTTC	CAWSVWGGETQYF
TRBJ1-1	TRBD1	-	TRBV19	TGTGCCAGTAGTCAGACAGGGGACCCCAGCACTGAAGCTTTCTTT	CASSQTGDPSTEAFF
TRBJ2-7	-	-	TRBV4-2	TGTGCCAGCAGCCAAGAATCTTTGACGGCGTCCTACGAGCAGTACTTC	CASSQESLTASYEQYF
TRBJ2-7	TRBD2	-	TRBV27	TGTGCCAGCAGTACAAGACTAGCGGGGGTCACCTACGAGCAGTACTTC	CASSTRLAGVTYEQYF
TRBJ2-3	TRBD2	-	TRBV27	TGTGCCAGCAGGCGGAGCGGGAGGGCTATTAGCACAGATACGCAGTATTTT	CASRRSGRAISTDTQYF
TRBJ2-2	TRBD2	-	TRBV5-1	TGCGCCAGCAGCAGAACTAGCGGGAGTACCGGGGAGCTGTTTTTT	CASSRTSGSTGELFF
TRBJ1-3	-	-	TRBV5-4	TGTGCCAGCAGCCTAGGACAGACGGGAAACACCATATATTTT	CASSLGQTGNTIYF
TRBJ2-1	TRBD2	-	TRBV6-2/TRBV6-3	TGTGCCAGCAGCCGGACTAGCGGGGGCTACAATGAGCAGTTCTTC	CASSRTSGGYNEQFF
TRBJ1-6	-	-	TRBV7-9	TGTGCCAGCAGCTTGGGTTCACCCCTCCACTTT	CASSLGSPLHF
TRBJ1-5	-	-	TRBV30	TGTGCCTGGAGTTGGAGTGTCGGGGGGTATAGCAATCAGCCCCAGCATTTT	CAWSWSVGGYSNQPQHF
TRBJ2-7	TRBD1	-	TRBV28	TGTGCCAGCAGTTCAACCCGGGACAGGGGGACTTACGAGCAGTACTTC	CASSSTRDRGTYEQYF
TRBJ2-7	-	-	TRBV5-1	TGCGCCAGCAGCTTAACAACAGGGATTACCTACGAGCAGTACTTC	CASSLTTGITYEQYF
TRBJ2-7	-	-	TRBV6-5	TGTGCCAGCAGTTCCACCGGCGAGCAGTACTTC	CASSSTGEQYF
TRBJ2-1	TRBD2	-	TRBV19	TGTGCCAGTAGTATCGGGCTAGCGGGAGGGACTGAGCAGTTCTTC	CASSIGLAGGTEQFF
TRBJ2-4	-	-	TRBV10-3	TGTGCCATCAGTGAGGGCGGGACCGCCAAAAACATTCAGTACTTC	CAISEGGTAKNIQYF
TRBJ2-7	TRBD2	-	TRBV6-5	TGTGCCAGCAGGTCTGGGGCTAGCGGAACCTACGAGCAGTACTTC	CASRSGASGTYEQYF
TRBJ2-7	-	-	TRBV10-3	TGTGCCATCAGTGGTGCGGGACACTACGAGCAGTACTTC	CAISGAGHYEQYF
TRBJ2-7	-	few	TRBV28	TGTGCCAGCAGACTTACGGGAGAGCAGTACTTC	CASRLTGEQYF
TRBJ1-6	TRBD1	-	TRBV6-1	TGTGCCAGCAGTGAAGGGACAGGGGGCAATTCACCCCTCCACTTT	CASSEGTGGNSPLHF
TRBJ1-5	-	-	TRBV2	TGTGCCAGCAGTGAAGAGGTGGATTTGGATCAGCCCCAGCATTTT	CASSEEVDLDQPQHF
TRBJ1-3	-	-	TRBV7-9	TGTGCCAGCAGCCTAAACTCTGGAAACACCATATATTTT	CASSLNSGNTIYF
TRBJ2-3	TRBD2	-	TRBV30	TGTGCCTGGAGGGTCGGGGGGACAGATACGCAGTATTTT	CAWRVGGTDTQYF
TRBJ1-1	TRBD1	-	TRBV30	TGTGCCTGGGGCGGGACAGGGTGGACTGAAGCTTTCTTT	CAWGGTGWTEAFF
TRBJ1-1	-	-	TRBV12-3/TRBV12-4	TGTGCCAGCAGTCTTTTACGAAATGAAGCTTTCTTT	CASSLLRNEAFF
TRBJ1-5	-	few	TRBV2	TGTGCCAGCACTGGGGGCCTAGGCAATCAGCCCCAGCATTTT	CASTGGLGNQPQHF
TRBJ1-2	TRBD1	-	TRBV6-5	TGTGCCACCGTAGGGACAGTCGCTAACTATGGCTACACCTTC	CATVGTVANYGYTF
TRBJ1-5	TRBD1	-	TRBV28	TGTGCCACCCGACGACAGGGCCGTCAGGGGCTTTTCAATCAGCCCCAGCATTTT	CATRRQGRQGLFNQPQHF
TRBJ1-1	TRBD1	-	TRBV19	TGTGCCACGCGAAAGGCCGGGACAGGGGCGAACACTGAAGCTTTCTTT	CATRKAGTGANTEAFF
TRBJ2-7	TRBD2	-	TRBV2	TGTGCCAGCAGTGAAACAGGCCTAGCGGGGGACGAGCAGTACTTC	CASSETGLAGDEQYF
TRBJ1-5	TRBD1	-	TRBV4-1	TGCGCCAGCAGCCCGTCGACAGGGAGAAGCCAGCCCCAGCATTTT	CASSPSTGRSQPQHF
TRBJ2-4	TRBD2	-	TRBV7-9	TGTGCCAGCAGCTCGGGACTAGCGTCCGACATTCAGTACTTC	CASSSGLASDIQYF
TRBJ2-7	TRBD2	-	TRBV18	TGTGCCAGCTCACCACAGGGACTAGGTCCCTACGAGCAGTACTTC	CASSPQGLGPYEQYF
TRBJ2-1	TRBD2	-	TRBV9	TGTGCCAGCAGCGTAGCCGGGACTAGCGCGCAAAATGAGCAGTTCTTC	CASSVAGTSAQNEQFF